This T cell receptor beta chain is drawn from a study of chemoradiotherapy in HPV16-positive cancers. Study outcomes and limitations: The functional HPV-specific definition rests on just two HPV16-positive patients. Candidate HPV-specific clones and E7-related TCR motifs grew in tumor during treatment.

Samples were taken several times over chemoradiotherapy. This clone was found a few times. Its antigen is not identified. Trimming pared 0 bases from V and 3 bases from J, leaving 12 bases between. The CDR3 extends over 15 amino acids. Looked up from germline, CDR1 is LGHNA and CDR2 is YSLEER. Produced via immunoSEQ multiplex PCR; TCRdb's table is partial and in-frame only. The sample has roughly 8,400 clones, 60% to 80% seen once. The chain uses TRBV4-3 and TRBJ2-7; D may be TRBD1 (6 bases). This sample was gathered from a patient who underwent chemoradiotherapy. This TCR was sampled from a human donor with HPV-associated anogenital cancer. CDR3 residues: CASSQDMTGDYEQYF. The CDR3 region has the DNA TGCGCCAGCAGCCAAGATATGACAGGAGACTACGAGCAGTACTTC.